The 8 T cell receptor beta chains in this list originate from one sample, sequenced in a study of spatial heterogeneity in lung cancer. Time point denoted: sample taken at primary tumor resection. TCRdb reanalysed the 5' RACE reads using MiXCR and keeps one entry per CDR3 protein. The repertoire holds some 80,000 distinct CDR3 sequences, with under 8.5% as singletons. This specimen was PBMCs, taken at surgery. These receptors came from a male donor with early-stage non-small cell lung cancer.

This clonotype was seen repeatedly, ten times or more. The V call is TRBV20-1, the J call TRBJ2-7; D is ambiguous. Germline CDR1 is DFQATT and CDR2 is SNEGSKA (reference sequence). The CDR3 covers 14 residues. Trimming took off 6 bases at V and 0 bases at J, with 15 bases between the two ends. CDR3 residues: CSALDLLSSYEQYF. The CDR3 DNA is TGCAGTGCCCTTGACTTACTTAGCTCCTACGAGCAGTACTTC.

This clonotype has at least ten counts. This rearrangement joins TRBV7-9 to TRBJ2-5; TRBD1 agrees at 8 bases. J lost 4 bases, V lost 2 bases, and 9 bases had no gene match. Per germline, CDR1 SEHNR and CDR2 FQNEAQ (reference sequence). The CDR3 has 16 amino acids. The CDR3 region is CASSLTRQGRSETQYF. The CDR3 nucleotides read TGTGCCAGCAGCTTAACGAGACAGGGGAGGTCAGAGACCCAGTACTTC.

V and J are TRBV18 and TRBJ2-1; 11 nucleotides match TRBD2. Germline V gene data show CDR1 as KGHSH and CDR2 as LQKENI. Trimming took 4 bases from V and 7 from J; bases not matched to a gene: 6. The CDR3 runs to 15 residues. The CDR3 DNA reads TGTGCCAGCTCACTGGGGACTAGCGGAGAAAATGAGCAGTTCTTC. Its translation: CASSLGTSGENEQFF.

This clonotype was observed at least ten times. This rearrangement joins TRBV12-3 or TRBV12-4 to TRBJ2-1; 12 positions agree with TRBD2. J lost 6 bases, V lost 6 bases, and 9 bases had no gene match. The CDR3 is 16 residues long. CDR3 sequence: CASRDLAGGPLNEQFF. The CDR3 coding sequence is TGTGCCAGCAGGGACCTAGCGGGAGGGCCGCTCAATGAGCAGTTCTTC.

This clonotype was seen ten or more times. One junction end does not reproduce the germline sequence, and a read error may be involved. This chain links TRBV7-2 with TRBJ2-5; D is possibly TRBD1 or TRBD2 (6 bases each). The germline CDR1 and CDR2 sequences are SGHTA and FQGNSA. This CDR3 region has 13 residues. The CDR3 bases are TGTGCCAGCACCTTAGGGGGGCCGGAGACCCAGTACTTC. It encodes CASTLGGPETQYF.

This clonotype was counted only a few times. The gene calls are TRBV21-1 and TRBJ1-5. TRBV21-1 is designated a pseudogene. This CDR3 contains 16 residues. The CDR3 DNA sequence: TGTGCCAGCAGCAAAGGACCGGCAGGTCGGATTCAGCCCCAGCATTTT. Protein: CASSKGPAGRIQPQHF.

This clonotype appeared a few times. The V gene is TRBV7-9, the J gene TRBJ2-3; TRBD2 matches at 8 bases. Trimming took 3 bases from V and 0 from J; bases not matched to a gene: 5. The CDR3 has 16 amino acids. Germline loops: CDR1 SEHNR, CDR2 FQNEAQ (reference sequence). The CDR3 DNA reads TGTGCCAGCAGCTTCCTTAGCGGGATGAGCACAGATACGCAGTATTTT. It is translated as CASSFLSGMSTDTQYF.

This clonotype was observed many times. This sequence joins TRBV7-2 and TRBJ2-1; D possibly corresponds to TRBD2 (6 bases). Germline-derived CDR1 and CDR2 are SGHTA and FQGNSA. CDR3 size: 15 residues. V was trimmed by 0 bases and J by 5 bases, leaving 11 bases between them. CDR3 residues: CASSLAGGPHNEQFF. The CDR3 DNA reads as TGTGCCAGCAGCTTAGCGGGAGGCCCCCACAATGAGCAGTTCTTC.